The rows below give T cell receptor beta chains drawn from one sample of a study of blood T cell dynamics during melanoma immunotherapy. TCRdb keeps only in-frame clones here, not all; method: immunoSEQ multiplex PCR. The sample gives around 13,000 clones, roughly 80% of which show up once; approximately 9% is in the top ten. The material sequenced was blood, taken from a patient treated with checkpoint blockade. The receptors were gathered from a human donor with melanoma. CDR3s include the opening cysteine and the closing phenylalanine or tryptophan. The D gene is left open where the match is weak. Clone size is given for some rows only: seen once, a few or many times, or a class if the clone is expanded.

TGTGCCAGCGGATTCCTAGCGGGAGGCACAGATACGCAGTATTTT | CASGFLAGGTDTQYF | - | TRBJ2-3 | TRBV6-5 | TRBD2
TGTGCCAGCAGCCGGACCGGACACATCGTTGAGACCCAGTACTTC | CASSRTGHIVETQYF | once | TRBJ2-5 | TRBV7-7 | -
TGTGCCAGCAGTGACTCTGGCAGGGGTACAGATACGCAGTATTTT | CASSDSGRGTDTQYF | - | TRBJ2-3 | TRBV6-4 | -
TGTGCCAGCAGCTTGGGAGGGAGGGTCGAGCAGTACTTC | CASSLGGRVEQYF | - | TRBJ2-7 | TRBV5-4 | TRBD2
TGCGCCAGCAGATCCAAAGGGGCCCGCCGAAGCAATCAGCCCCAGCATTTT | CASRSKGARRSNQPQHF | - | TRBJ1-5 | TRBV5-1 | -
TGTGCCAGCAGTGAATTCGGGGGGAGCACAGATACGCAGTATTTT | CASSEFGGSTDTQYF | - | TRBJ2-3 | TRBV2 | TRBD2
TGCGCCAGCAGTGAGTCGATAGCAACTAATGAAAAACTGTTTTTT | CASSESIATNEKLFF | once | TRBJ1-4 | TRBV10-1 | -
TGTGCCAGCAGCGGGCAGCGGGGTACCTCTGGGGCCAACGTCCTGACTTTC | CASSGQRGTSGANVLTF | - | TRBJ2-6 | TRBV2 | TRBD2
TGTGCCAGCAGTTTTGACCAAGAGACCCAGTACTTC | CASSFDQETQYF | - | TRBJ2-5 | TRBV28 | -
TGTGCCAGCAGTCCCACAGGGACCACCTACGAGCAGTACTTC | CASSPTGTTYEQYF | - | TRBJ2-7 | TRBV5-5 | -
TGTGCCAGCAGTGAAGGTAGCCCCATTGTGTATGAGCAGTTCTTC | CASSEGSPIVYEQFF | - | TRBJ2-1 | TRBV6-4 | -
TGTGCCAGTGGGGGGACAGTCCAGAATTCACCCCTCCACTTT | CASGGTVQNSPLHF | - | TRBJ1-6 | TRBV2 | TRBD1
TGTGCCAGCACCAAGACAAACGCGAACACCGGGGAGCTGTTTTTT | CASTKTNANTGELFF | - | TRBJ2-2 | TRBV9 | -
TGTGCCAGCAGCGTAGGTTCCCCCCGCAGGGAGGACCTCACCCTCCACTTT | CASSVGSPRREDLTLHF | once | TRBJ1-6 | TRBV9 | -
TGTGCCAGCAGTTTAGCGGGAGGGAGGGAGACCCAGTACTTC | CASSLAGGRETQYF | - | TRBJ2-5 | TRBV28 | TRBD2
TGTGCCAGCAGTGAAGGACAGGTCATGAACACTGAAGCTTTCTTT | CASSEGQVMNTEAFF | - | TRBJ1-1 | TRBV25-1 | TRBD1
TGCGCCAGCAGCCAAGATCTAGCGGGAGAGAGCCAAGAGACCCAGTACTTC | CASSQDLAGESQETQYF | - | TRBJ2-5 | TRBV4-3 | TRBD2
TGTGCCAGTAGTATTGGGGCTAGGAACTACGAGCAGTACTTC | CASSIGARNYEQYF | - | TRBJ2-7 | TRBV19 | -
TGTGCCAGCAGCTTCGACAGGGGAGGTTGGCAAGAGACCCAGTACTTC | CASSFDRGGWQETQYF | - | TRBJ2-5 | TRBV7-6 | TRBD1
TGTGCCAGCAGCTTAGAGATAAGACAGCTTGATCGTGGCTACACCTTC | CASSLEIRQLDRGYTF | few | TRBJ1-2 | TRBV7-2 | -
TGTGCCAGTAGTAAAGACAGGGTAACAGATACGCAGTATTTT | CASSKDRVTDTQYF | - | TRBJ2-3 | TRBV19 | TRBD1
TGTGCCAGCAGTGAAGATGGGACAGGGGTAACCGGGGAGCTGTTTTTT | CASSEDGTGVTGELFF | - | TRBJ2-2 | TRBV6-1 | TRBD1
TGTGCCAGCAGCCAAGACGAGACCCAGTACTTC | CASSQDETQYF | - | TRBJ2-5 | TRBV14 | -
TGTGCCAGCAGCCAAGAAATCGGGGATAACTATGGCTACACCTTC | CASSQEIGDNYGYTF | - | TRBJ1-2 | TRBV4-2 | -
TGTGCCAGCACCCAAGTTGGACAGGGGGCCGACGAGCAGTACTTC | CASTQVGQGADEQYF | - | TRBJ2-7 | TRBV7-2 | TRBD1
TGTGCCAGCAGCCAAGCGGGGATTGTTCTTGAAAAACTGTTTTTT | CASSQAGIVLEKLFF | - | TRBJ1-4 | TRBV4-2 | -
TGTGCCAGCAGCCCCCAAGGCACAGTGGCTGAAGCTTTCTTT | CASSPQGTVAEAFF | - | TRBJ1-1 | TRBV14 | -
TGCGCCAGCAGTGAAGGGAGCGGGGGGCACCACAATGAGCAGTTCTTC | CASSEGSGGHHNEQFF | - | TRBJ2-1 | TRBV10-2 | TRBD2
TGTGCCAGCAGTTCGGACAGGCATAACAACTATGGCTACACCTTC | CASSSDRHNNYGYTF | - | TRBJ1-2 | TRBV2 | TRBD1
TGTGCCAGTAGACACAGCGGCGATGAGCAGTTCTTC | CASRHSGDEQFF | - | TRBJ2-1 | TRBV19 | -
TGTGCCAGCAGTGAAGCTCCGGGACAGGGCCACGAGCAGTACTTC | CASSEAPGQGHEQYF | - | TRBJ2-7 | TRBV2 | TRBD1
TGCGCCAGCACCCCCGGGGGGGTCCGCGCCAACGTCCTGACTTTC | CASTPGGVRANVLTF | - | TRBJ2-6 | TRBV5-1 | TRBD2
TGTGCCAGCAGCTTGGAGAGCGGTACGCAGTATTTT | CASSLESGTQYF | few | TRBJ2-3 | TRBV5-4 | -
TGTGCCAGCTCACCTCGGGACAGTTCCTATCAGCCCCAGCATTTT | CASSPRDSSYQPQHF | once | TRBJ1-5 | TRBV18 | TRBD1
TGTGCCAGCAGTTTGAACTTCAATGAGCAGTTCTTC | CASSLNFNEQFF | - | TRBJ2-1 | TRBV6-6 | -
TGTGCCAGCAGCTTCCGACAGGGAGCCGGGGAGCTGTTTTTT | CASSFRQGAGELFF | - | TRBJ2-2 | TRBV7-2 | TRBD1
TGTGCCAGCTCACCACCGGCGGCATCCTCCTACGAGCAGTACTTC | CASSPPAASSYEQYF | - | TRBJ2-7 | TRBV18 | -
TGTGCCAGTAGTATAGATCATTCGACAGCTTCTACCTATGGCTACACCTTC | CASSIDHSTASTYGYTF | - | TRBJ1-2 | TRBV19 | -
TGTGCCACCAGCAGAACGACACGGAACACTGAAGCTTTCTTT | CATSRTTRNTEAFF | - | TRBJ1-1 | TRBV15 | -
TGCGCCAGCAGCCTCCCCGGACAGGGGAGGGGAAAACTGTTTTTT | CASSLPGQGRGKLFF | - | TRBJ1-4 | TRBV4-1 | TRBD1
TGTGCCAGTAGGGGACTAGCGGGAGGGCCGAGGGACAATGAGCAGTTCTTC | CASRGLAGGPRDNEQFF | - | TRBJ2-1 | TRBV19 | TRBD2
TGTGCCAGCAGGGTTGTGAGGGCTAGCGGTTCCTCCTACGAGCAGTACTTC | CASRVVRASGSSYEQYF | - | TRBJ2-7 | TRBV28 | TRBD2
TGCGCCAGCAGTGAGGGGTTCAACTCTGGAAACACCATATATTTT | CASSEGFNSGNTIYF | - | TRBJ1-3 | TRBV10-1 | -
TGTGCCAGTAGTATAGAGCGGATATATCAGCCCCAGCATTTT | CASSIERIYQPQHF | - | TRBJ1-5 | TRBV19 | -
TGTGCCAGCAGCTTATGGGACAACGCTAAAAGGGTGGGGCGGGAAAAACTGTTTTTT | CASSLWDNAKRVGREKLFF | - | TRBJ1-4 | TRBV11-2 | -
TGTGCCAGTTCAGGGTTCTCGGCTAACTATGGCTACACCTTC | CASSGFSANYGYTF | - | TRBJ1-2 | TRBV25-1 | -
TGTGCCAGCAGTTGGAGCGGGACTTCAAGCTCCTACGAGCAGTACTTC | CASSWSGTSSSYEQYF | - | TRBJ2-7 | TRBV27 | TRBD2
TGTGCCAGCAGCCCTGCAGTAGGCGTCGGGGCAGATACGCAGTATTTT | CASSPAVGVGADTQYF | - | TRBJ2-3 | TRBV4-2 | -
TGCGCCAGCAGTCACAGTGATGAGACCCAGTACTTC | CASSHSDETQYF | - | TRBJ2-5 | TRBV5-1 | -
TGTGCCAGCAGTCGAACGAACACTGAAGCTTTCTTT | CASSRTNTEAFF | - | TRBJ1-1 | TRBV6-6 | -
TGTGCCAGCAGCCCCCACAGGGTTGGGTGGGAGACCCAGTACTTC | CASSPHRVGWETQYF | - | TRBJ2-5 | TRBV7-9 | -
TGTGCCAGCAGTTTTAGGAGGGGGAGGGGCTACACCTTC | CASSFRRGRGYTF | once | TRBJ1-2 | TRBV28 | -
TGTGCCAGTAGTATAGACACAGGGGTAATTGAAGCTTTCTTT | CASSIDTGVIEAFF | - | TRBJ1-1 | TRBV19 | TRBD1
TGTGCCAGCAGCCACTCACAGGGGTTCTATGGCTACACCTTC | CASSHSQGFYGYTF | - | TRBJ1-2 | TRBV16 | TRBD1
TGTGCCAGTAGTATTCAGGGGGCCGATACAGATACGCAGTATTTT | CASSIQGADTDTQYF | - | TRBJ2-3 | TRBV19 | TRBD1
TGTGCCAGCAGTGTGGGGGGGACTGAAGCTTTCTTT | CASSVGGTEAFF | - | TRBJ1-1 | TRBV6-1 | -
TGTGCCAGCAGCTTAGAAGGGTTTAGGGGCTATGGCTACACCTTC | CASSLEGFRGYGYTF | - | TRBJ1-2 | TRBV7-2 | -
TGTGCCAGCAGCCAAGAAAAGACAGGGAGGATTGGGTATGGCTACACCTTC | CASSQEKTGRIGYGYTF | - | TRBJ1-2 | TRBV4-2 | TRBD1
TGTGCCAGCTTGAAAGGGGATTATCAGCCCCAGCATTTT | CASLKGDYQPQHF | - | TRBJ1-5 | TRBV28 | -
TGTGCCAGCCGGGGCCCTAATGAAAAACTGTTTTTT | CASRGPNEKLFF | few | TRBJ1-4 | TRBV19 | -